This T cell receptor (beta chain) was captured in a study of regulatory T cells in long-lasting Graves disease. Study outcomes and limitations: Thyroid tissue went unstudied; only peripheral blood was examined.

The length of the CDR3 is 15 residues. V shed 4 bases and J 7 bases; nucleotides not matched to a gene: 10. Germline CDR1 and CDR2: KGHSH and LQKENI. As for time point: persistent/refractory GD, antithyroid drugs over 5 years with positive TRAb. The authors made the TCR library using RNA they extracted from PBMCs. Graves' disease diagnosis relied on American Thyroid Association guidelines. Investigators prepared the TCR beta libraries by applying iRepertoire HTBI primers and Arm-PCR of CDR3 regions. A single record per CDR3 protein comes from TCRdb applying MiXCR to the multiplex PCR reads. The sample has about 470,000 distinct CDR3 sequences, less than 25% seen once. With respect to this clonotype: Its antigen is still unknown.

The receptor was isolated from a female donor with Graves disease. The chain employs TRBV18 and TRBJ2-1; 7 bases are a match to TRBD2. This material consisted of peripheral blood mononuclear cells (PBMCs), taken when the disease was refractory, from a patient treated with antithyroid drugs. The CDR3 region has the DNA TGTGCCAGCTCACTGGGACCGAAAGCGGGGAATGAGCAGTTCTTC. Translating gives CASSLGPKAGNEQFF. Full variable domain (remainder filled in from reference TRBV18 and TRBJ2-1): NAGVMQNPRHLVRRRGQEARLRCSPMKGHSHVYWYRQLPEEGLKFMVYLQKENIIDESGMPKERFSAEFPKEGPSILRIQQVVRGDSAAYFCASSLGPKAGNEQFFGPGTRLTVL.